This record concerns one T cell receptor beta chain sequence. These data come from a study of cytomegalovirus exposure and HLA in healthy donors. 13 Jbeta primers and 60 Vbeta primers were used for the PCR. Only in-frame clones appear in the TCRdb table, and some are missing; sequencing was by immunoSEQ multiplex PCR. This sample yields approximately 95,000 clones, of which around 86% are seen a single time; around 4.2% belongs to the top ten. The CDR3 is made up of 16 amino acids. The V gene's germline CDR1 is LGHNT and CDR2 FRNRAP. The V segment lost 6 bases and the J segment 0 bases; nucleotides outside the gene matches: 10.

This clonotype originated in a woman aged 70 to 79 in good health and CMV-seropositive. The chain employs TRBV12-5 and TRBJ1-1; 7 nucleotides align to TRBD1. Sample: PBMCs. The chain's CDR3 is CASGRRQGSLNTEAFF. The CDR3, as DNA: TGTGCTAGTGGGCGCCGACAGGGATCCCTGAACACTGAAGCTTTCTTT. The full variable domain, completed using reference TRBV12-5 and TRBJ1-1, is DARVTQTPRHKVTEMGQEVTMRCQPILGHNTVFWYRQTMMQGLELLAYFRNRAPLDDSGMPKDRFSAEMPDATLATLKIQPSEPRDSAVYFCASGRRQGSLNTEAFFGQGTRLTVV.